This T cell receptor beta chain was profiled in a study of blood T cell repertoires in COVID-19. The cohort comprised adults aged about 18 to 100 years residing in 24 US areas. This table comes from immunoSEQ multiplex PCR, and its TCRdb copy is limited to in-frame clones, with some not included. The data hold 200,000 to 300,000 clones, with about 86% observed a single time. This clone was seen a handful of times. The V gene lost 0 bases and the J gene lost 4 bases, with 12 bases spanning the gap. The CDR3 loop spans 15 amino acids. Germline CDR1 and CDR2: KGHSH and LQKENI. What was sequenced was PBMCs or T cells enriched from blood (not recorded which). V gene TRBV18 combines with J gene TRBJ1-2; possible D gene TRBD1, 6 bases. The sequence was collected from a woman in her thirties or forties with acute COVID-19. DNA for the CDR3: TGTGCCAGCTCACCACCGACAGGCCCCTCCTATGGCTACACCTTC. Its protein is CASSPPTGPSYGYTF.